The source of this T cell receptor (beta chain) is a study of T-cell memory formation after mild COVID-19. Overall study findings and caveats: Contracting clones from day 15 to 85 showed balanced CD4/CD8; later expanders favored CD4+.

V lost 2 bases and J lost 1, with 8 bases in between. The CDR3 loop spans 15 amino acids. Using its own MiXCR run on the 5' RACE reads, TCRdb lists one record per CDR3 protein. In the table there are approximately 300,000 distinct CDR3 sequences, 8% to 10% of which are singletons. This clonotype was seen only a few times. The antigen remains unidentified. The chain carries TRBV12-3 or TRBV12-4 and TRBJ2-2; the D gene is possibly TRBD1 (6 bases). Source material: PBMCs or a T cell subset sorted from them (not recorded which). The receptor's source is a man aged 18 to 30 who had mild COVID-19 (a few samples of this study predate the infection). Cell type and time point are not known. CDR3 nucleotide sequence: TGTGCCAGCAGTTTACCGACAGGGAACACCGGGGAGCTGTTTTTT. This translates into CASSLPTGNTGELFF.